In this sample, the clone carrying this T cell receptor beta chain turned up once. Its specificity is unknown. The protocol was immunoSEQ multiplex PCR, while the TCRdb copy is restricted to in-frame clones and leaves out a portion. The table has millions of clones, more than 80% seen once. The CDR3 has 16 residues. The germline V gene has CDR1 LGHNA and CDR2 YSLEER. Between the trimmed V and J ends, which lost 1 base and 0 bases, there was a span of 10 bases. The data originate from a study of shared clonotypes between healthy human individuals. Study at large: Per donor, CD8 memory used one plate, CD8 naive used two, CD4 memory used three and CD4 naive used three. Study-level points and caveats: Estimated clonotype richness was generally higher in naive than memory subsets. With a handful of donors compared, approximately 5% of naive CD4 clonotypes were shared.

All donors were healthy HIV-negative adults lacking recent acute infections or vaccinations. The sample was naive CD4+ T cells sorted from blood. Described subset: CD45RA+ positively selected. This clonotype originated in a man between 18 and 29 years old in good health. V usage is TRBV4-3 and J usage is TRBJ2-1, with D possibly matching TRBD2 (5 bases). CDR3 sequence reads: CASSQGTFSSYNEQFF. The CDR3 region has the DNA TGCGCCAGCAGCCAAGGGACTTTCAGCTCCTACAATGAGCAGTTCTTC.